Following are 30 T cell receptor beta chains from one sample sequenced in a study of vaccination effects on CD4 cells after COVID-19. After expansion with viral peptide pools in the ViraFEST assay, antigen-specific CD4+ T cells were sequenced. CD4+ T cell isolation took place after approximately 11 days of culture. Either the mRNA-1273 or the BNT162b2 vaccine was given to participants as two doses. Antigen specificity for these receptors is unknown. The repertoire was sequenced with immunoSEQ multiplex PCR; TCRdb's copy has only in-frame clones and lacks some. The sample carries some 74,000 clones, about 80% recorded once. Sequences were derived from CD4+ T cells from PBMCs cultured with HCoV-229E spike peptides, sampled after COVID-19 vaccination. The receptors here all came from a human donor who received a COVID-19 vaccine.

The chain recombines TRBV5-4 with TRBJ1-2; perhaps TRBD1 as D (5 bases). The V end was cut by 3 bases, the J end by 6 bases, with 15 bases between. Germline CDR1 and CDR2: SGHNT and YYREEE (reference sequence). This CDR3 is 14 amino acids long. The CDR3 loop is CASSSQVPGDGYTF. For the CDR3, the DNA is TGTGCCAGCAGCTCCCAGGTCCCGGGGGATGGCTACACCTTC.

The chain uses TRBV28 and TRBJ1-1, with 7 positions matching TRBD1. The V gene end was trimmed by 6 bases and the J gene end by 1 base; junction bases not matched to a gene: 14. CDR1 and CDR2 (germline): MDHEN, SYDVKM. This CDR3 is built from 17 residues. The CDR3 sequence is CASSSPDRVNRNTEAFF. In nucleotides, the CDR3 is TGTGCCAGCAGCTCCCCCGACAGGGTAAATCGGAACACTGAAGCTTTCTTT.

The chain employs TRBV18 and TRBJ2-7; 7 nucleotides align to TRBD1. From germline, CDR1 is KGHSH and CDR2 LQKENI. J was trimmed by 7 bases and V by 3 bases; bases with no gene match: 6. The CDR3 extends over 13 amino acids. The CDR3 here is CASSPRQGEEQYV. CDR3 nucleotide sequence: TGTGCCAGCTCACCTAGACAGGGTGAAGAGCAGTACGTC.

This chain links TRBV30 with TRBJ2-1, with D uncertain. The germline gives CDR1 GTSNPN, CDR2 SVGIG (reference sequence). V lost 0 bases, J lost 4 bases, and 13 bases lay in between. CDR3 length: 15 amino acids. DNA of the CDR3: TGTGCCTGGAGTGTAGGACGGGCCACTTACAATGAGCAGTTCTTC. Translation: CAWSVGRATYNEQFF.

A few counts support this clone. The CDR3 DNA reads TGCGCCAGCAGCCAAGGGGGGTCCCAATATAGCAATCAGCCCCAGCATTTT. Translation: CASSQGGSQYSNQPQHF. This rearrangement joins TRBV4-1 to TRBJ1-5, with D possibly TRBD1 on 5 matching bases. Germline V gives CDR1 MGHRA, CDR2 YSYEKL. V was clipped by 1 base and J by 0 bases, with 13 bases between them. This CDR3 region has 17 residues.

This sequence joins TRBV19 and TRBJ1-6, with D unresolved. Germline CDR1 is LNHDA and CDR2 is SQIVND (reference sequence). V was clipped by 3 bases and J by 10 bases, with 7 bases between them. The CDR3 consists of 12 residues. DNA of the CDR3: TGTGCCAGTAGTATGATAGACTCACCCCTCCACTTT. It is translated as CASSMIDSPLHF.

V is TRBV7-2 and J is TRBJ2-5, with 9 bases identical to TRBD2. With 5 bases clipped from V and 5 bases from J, the junction kept 9 bases outside the gene matches. This CDR3 has 15 residues. Germline CDR1 and CDR2: SGHTA and FQGNSA. CDR3 DNA sequence: TGTGCCAGCAGCCCAGGGCGGGGGGGCCTGGAGACCCAGTACTTC. Protein product: CASSPGRGGLETQYF. Variable domain in full (rest from reference TRBV7-2 and TRBJ2-5): GAGVSQSPSNKVTEKGKDVELRCDPISGHTALYWYRQSLGQGLEFLIYFQGNSAPDKSGLPSDRFSAERTGGSVSTLTIQRTQQEDSAVYLCASSPGRGGLETQYFGPGTRLLVL.

The chain links TRBV6-5 to TRBJ1-6; no reliable D call. The germline V and J ends were trimmed by 6 bases and 4 bases, with 13 bases remaining between them. Germline values: CDR1 MNHEY, CDR2 SVGAGI. The CDR3 runs to 15 residues. The CDR3 region is CASRDLWQYNSPLHF. The CDR3 region has the DNA TGTGCCAGCAGGGACCTCTGGCAGTATAATTCACCCCTCCACTTT.

V is TRBV19 and J is TRBJ2-7; D gene ambiguous. Germline CDR1 LNHDA, CDR2 SQIVND (reference sequence). This CDR3 region has 10 residues. Between the trimmed V and J ends, which lost 9 bases and 7 bases, there was a span of 10 bases. CDR3 protein: CASKFGEQYV. The CDR3 region has the DNA TGTGCCAGCAAATTTGGGGAGCAGTACGTC.

This clone was counted between two and nine times. The chain has TRBV7-3 and TRBJ1-1; TRBD1 is a possible D gene (5 bases). The CDR3 totals 14 residues. Per the germline V gene, CDR1 is SGHTA and CDR2 is FQGTGA. The V end was cut by 0 bases, the J end by 3 bases, with 8 bases between. As DNA, the CDR3 is TGTGCCAGCAGCTTAACGGGGGTAGACACTGAAGCTTTCTTT. This sequence encodes CASSLTGVDTEAFF.

The gene calls are TRBV18 and TRBJ1-1; D is unclear. The V gene's germline CDR1 is KGHSH and CDR2 LQKENI. The CDR3 has 15 amino acids. V lost 4 bases and J lost 2, with 14 bases in between. The CDR3, as DNA: TGTGCCAGCTCACAGGGCCTTGCGGCAAACACTGAAGCTTTCTTT. It codes for CASSQGLAANTEAFF.

The V gene is TRBV19, the J gene TRBJ1-1; TRBD1 is a possible D gene (5 bases). The germline gives CDR1 LNHDA, CDR2 SQIVND (reference sequence). There are 17 residues in the CDR3. Trimming took off 3 bases at V and 0 bases at J, with 17 bases between the two ends. Here the CDR3 reads CASSIIVGAGLNTEAFF. CDR3 sequence (DNA): TGTGCCAGTAGTATCATCGTTGGGGCTGGCTTGAACACTGAAGCTTTCTTT.

The chain joins TRBV5-8 to TRBJ2-1; D may correspond to TRBD1 or TRBD2 (5 bases each). CDR1 is SGHTS, CDR2 YDEGEE, per germline. Trimming took 0 bases from V and 10 from J, leaving 11 bases between them. The CDR3 length is 13 residues. The CDR3 DNA follows: TGTGCCAGCAGCTTGGACGGTGAGGGGGAGCAGTTCTTC. Protein sequence: CASSLDGEGEQFF.

The rearrangement joins TRBV6-2 or TRBV6-3 to TRBJ1-5, with a possible D match to TRBD1 (6 bases). Germline CDR1 MNHEY, CDR2 SVGEGT. This CDR3 has 14 amino acids. V was cut by 3 bases and J by 4 bases, with 10 bases left in between. CDR3 sequence (DNA): TGTGCCAGCAGTTATACACAGGGAAATCAGCCCCAGCATTTT. Translation gives CASSYTQGNQPQHF.

This clone appeared a few times. The chain combines TRBV19 with TRBJ1-3; no definite D call. CDR1 and CDR2 (germline): LNHDA, SQIVND (reference sequence). V lost 4 bases and J 8 bases, leaving 12 bases between the germline ends. This CDR3 contains 13 residues. CDR3: CASSTTQAYTIYF. Written as DNA, the CDR3 is TGTGCCAGTAGTACCACTCAGGCATACACCATATATTTT. The entire variable domain, with the rest obtained from reference TRBV19 and TRBJ1-3, is as follows: DGGITQSPKYLFRKEGQNVTLSCEQNLNHDAMYWYRQDPGQGLRLIYYSQIVNDFQKGDIAEGYSVSREKKESFPLTVTSAQKNPTAFYLCASSTTQAYTIYFGEGSWLTVV.

The CDR3 loop reads CAWSIQVDQPQHF. In nucleotides, the CDR3 is TGTGCCTGGAGTATACAGGTGGATCAGCCCCAGCATTTT. The V gene is TRBV30, the J gene TRBJ1-5, with D possibly TRBD1 on 5 matching bases. Trimming took off 2 bases at V and 5 bases at J, with 10 bases between the two ends. This CDR3 region has 13 residues. From germline, CDR1 is GTSNPN and CDR2 SVGIG (reference sequence).

V is TRBV10-3 and J is TRBJ1-1; D might be TRBD1 (5 bases). This CDR3 is 15 amino acids long. V lost 2 bases and J lost 1, with 11 bases in between. CDR1 is ENHRY, CDR2 SYGVKD, per germline. The CDR3 region is CAISEPGHANTEAFF. CDR3 DNA sequence: TGTGCCATCAGTGAGCCCGGACACGCGAACACTGAAGCTTTCTTT.

J is TRBJ2-5 and V is TRBV5-1; perhaps TRBD2 as D (7 bases). V was pared by 0 bases and J by 0 bases, with 9 bases between. Looked up from germline, CDR1 is SGHRS and CDR2 is YFSETQ. The CDR3 has 15 amino acids. CDR3: CASSLGRGHQETQYF. CDR3 nucleotides: TGCGCCAGCAGCTTGGGGCGGGGGCACCAAGAGACCCAGTACTTC. Using reference TRBV5-1 and TRBJ2-5 for the parts outside the CDR3, the full variable domain is KAGVTQTPRYLIKTRGQQVTLSCSPISGHRSVSWYQQTPGQGLQFLFEYFSETQRNKGNFPGRFSGRQFSNSRSEMNVSTLELGDSALYLCASSLGRGHQETQYFGPGTRLLVL.

The chain links TRBV7-2 to TRBJ2-2, with D unresolved. Germline loops: CDR1 SGHTA, CDR2 FQGNSA. The germline V and J ends were trimmed by 5 bases and 7 bases, with 8 bases remaining between them. The CDR3 has 12 amino acids. The CDR3 DNA reads as TGTGCCAGCAGCGATCTGTACGGGGAGCTGTTTTTT. This codes for CASSDLYGELFF.

The V call is TRBV5-8, the J call TRBJ2-5; D gene uncertain. The CDR3 has 15 amino acids. V was cut by 7 bases and J by 2 bases, with 18 bases left in between. Germline assignment: CDR1 SGHTS and CDR2 YDEGEE. The CDR3 sequence: CASPSLGNRQETQYF. CDR3 nucleotide sequence: TGTGCCAGCCCCAGTTTAGGGAACCGGCAAGAGACCCAGTACTTC.

This chain joins TRBV30 and TRBJ1-5, with D maybe TRBD1 (6 bases). Germline V gene lookup returns CDR1 GTSNPN and CDR2 SVGIG (reference sequence). Trimming pared 3 bases from V and 3 bases from J, leaving 12 bases between. The CDR3 extends over 14 amino acids. DNA of the CDR3: TGTGCCTGGAGCCACGGACAGTTCAATCAGCCCCAGCATTTT. Translation: CAWSHGQFNQPQHF.

The rearrangement joins TRBV29-1 to TRBJ2-1; D may be TRBD1 or TRBD2 (6 bases each). V was cut by 6 bases and J by 14 bases, with 26 bases left in between. This CDR3 region has 14 residues. The germline V gene has CDR1 SQVTM and CDR2 ANQGSEA. The CDR3 DNA follows: TGCAGCGTCAGAGGGGACAATAGATCGGGAGACAAGTTCTTC. This encodes CSVRGDNRSGDKFF.

Remarks on this clone: A junction end diverges from the germline sequence, so it may reflect a read error. This chain joins TRBV6-1 and TRBJ2-3; 8 bases align to TRBD2. This CDR3 is 16 amino acids long. Per germline, CDR1 MNHNS and CDR2 SASEGT. CDR3 coding DNA: TGTGCCAGCACTGAAACCCGCGGGACTAGAACAGATACGCAGTATTTT. Translated: CASTETRGTRTDTQYF.

The rearrangement joins TRBV18 to TRBJ2-3; possibly TRBD2 for D (5 bases). This CDR3 is 17 amino acids long. Trimming cost V 3 bases and J 3 bases, with 19 bases left between them. Germline-derived CDR1 and CDR2 are KGHSH and LQKENI. The DNA of the CDR3 is TGTGCCAGCTCACCTCCTATTGACGCCGGGGAAACAGATACGCAGTATTTT. Protein: CASSPPIDAGETDTQYF. Full variable domain (rest looked up from reference TRBV18 and TRBJ2-3): NAGVMQNPRHLVRRRGQEARLRCSPMKGHSHVYWYRQLPEEGLKFMVYLQKENIIDESGMPKERFSAEFPKEGPSILRIQQVVRGDSAAYFCASSPPIDAGETDTQYFGPGTRLTVL.

Only a few counts were recorded for this clone. Other DNA sequences in the same sample also yield this CDR3. The chain joins TRBV12-3 or TRBV12-4 to TRBJ1-1, with D hard to call. The CDR3 loop spans 12 amino acids. Trimming left V 6 bases short and J 3 bases short, with 8 bases between. For the CDR3, the DNA is TGTGCCAGCAGCCCGGGCTACACTGAAGCTTTCTTT. Translation gives CASSPGYTEAFF.

The J gene is TRBJ2-1, the V gene TRBV5-4, with D maybe TRBD2 (6 bases). The CDR3 sequence is 17 residues long. With 4 bases removed from V and 0 bases from J, the gap between germline ends came to 17 bases. Germline CDR1 and CDR2: SGHNT and YYREEE (reference sequence). This chain's CDR3 is CASSEDLAGSSYNEQFF. The DNA of the CDR3 is TGTGCCAGCAGCGAGGACCTAGCCGGGAGCTCCTACAATGAGCAGTTCTTC.

The rearrangement uses TRBV6-1 and TRBJ1-1, with TRBD1 matching 7 bases. The CDR3 length is 15 residues. The V gene end was trimmed by 3 bases and the J gene end by 5 bases; junction bases not matched to a gene: 9. From germline, CDR1 is MNHNS and CDR2 SASEGT. CDR3 sequence: CASSDLRTGHTEAFF. The CDR3, as DNA: TGTGCCAGCAGTGATCTTCGGACAGGTCATACTGAAGCTTTCTTT.

The rearrangement uses TRBV6-2 or TRBV6-3 and TRBJ1-1, with TRBD1 as a possible D gene (5 bases). The CDR3 runs 14 residues. The ends were cut back, 2 bases at V and 4 bases at J, with 11 bases in the middle. Germline assignment: CDR1 MNHEY and CDR2 SVGEGT. CDR3 sequence reads: CASSYPDSVTEAFF. CDR3 DNA: TGTGCCAGCAGTTACCCCGACAGCGTCACTGAAGCTTTCTTT.

V and J are TRBV4-2 and TRBJ2-2; D unclear. This CDR3 comprises 12 residues. V lost 0 bases to trimming and J lost 12 bases, with 8 bases between them. Germline V gives CDR1 LGHNA, CDR2 YNFKEQ. The chain's CDR3 is CASSQEGEKLFF. CDR3 bases: TGTGCCAGCAGCCAAGAAGGAGAGAAGCTGTTTTTT.

This clone was observed a few times. J is TRBJ1-5 and V is TRBV5-1; D might be TRBD1 (5 bases). Trimming pared 0 bases from V and 1 base from J, leaving 11 bases between. This CDR3 is 16 amino acids long. Germline V gene lookup returns CDR1 SGHRS and CDR2 YFSETQ. CDR3 sequence (DNA): TGCGCCAGCAGCTTGGTACCGGGACGGAGCAATCAGCCCCAGCATTTT. Translation gives CASSLVPGRSNQPQHF.